This TCR beta chain derives from a study of cytomegalovirus exposure and HLA in healthy donors. CDR3 length: 13 residues. The germline CDR1 and CDR2 sequences are SQVTM and ANQGSEA. Trimming at V came to 7 bases and at J to 2 bases, leaving 5 bases not matched to a gene. General study points: In a later analysis, across HLA loci, associated TCR counts were highest for DRB1, lowest for HLA-C. For most TCR beta V segments, an earlier analysis put the productive rate at about 87% or about 30% of the time.

PCR employed 60 Vbeta and 13 Jbeta primers. Only in-frame clones appear in the TCRdb table, and some are missing; sequencing was by immunoSEQ multiplex PCR. The data show over 150,000 clones, 73% seen once. Worth noting for this clone: No antigen is known for it.

This rearrangement joins TRBV29-1 to TRBJ1-2, with 9 bases lining up with TRBD1. Source material: PBMCs. This clonotype was sampled from a woman aged 18-29 years in good health and CMV-seropositive. CDR3 protein: CSGRDRANYGYTF. The CDR3 region has the DNA TGCAGCGGAAGGGACAGGGCAAACTATGGCTACACCTTC.